This T cell receptor (beta chain) was recovered during a study of HIV-infected patients and healthy controls. This clonotype was observed a few times. TCRdb passed the 5' RACE reads through MiXCR, listing each CDR3 protein once. The data hold almost 65,000 distinct CDR3 sequences, with about 19% observed a single time. The CDR3 spans 17 residues. In germline, CDR1 is SGHRS, CDR2 YFSETQ. Trimming at V came to 3 bases and at J to 3 bases, leaving 10 bases not matched to a gene. The sequenced sample consisted of CD4+ T cells from blood. This chain uses TRBV5-1 with TRBJ2-5, with 11 bases lining up with TRBD2. The source is a human donor in good health. For the CDR3, the DNA is TGCGCCAGCAGCTCAAGCCCTAGCGGGGGGCGAGAAGAGACCCAGTACTTC. It codes for CASSSSPSGGREETQYF.